The 9 T cell receptor beta chains in this list originate from one sample, sequenced in a study of spatial heterogeneity in lung cancer. TCRdb re-analysed the 5' RACE reads in MiXCR, keeping a single row per CDR3 protein. There are 39,000 or so distinct CDR3 sequences in the sample; 10% occur only once, and about a sixth lies in the top ten. The time point denotes: blood at routine non-recurrence follow-up after resection. The sample here was PBMCs, taken at follow-up. The receptors here all came from a female donor with early-stage non-small cell lung cancer.

This clonotype was seen at least ten times. The genes are TRBV29-1 and TRBJ2-7; D may be TRBD1 (7 bases). The V gene's germline CDR1 is SQVTM and CDR2 ANQGSEA. Trimming shortened V by 6 bases and J by 2 bases, and 17 bases separated the two germline ends. This CDR3 comprises 14 residues. CDR3 nucleotides: TGCAGCGTCGGAGGGACAGCTCCAACCTACGAGCAGTACTTC. Its translation: CSVGGTAPTYEQYF.

Ten or more counts support this clonotype. The CDR3 loop is CASSVGGKEDNEQYF. As DNA, the CDR3 is TGTGCCAGCAGCGTAGGGGGGAAAGAGGACAACGAGCAGTACTTC. This chain links TRBV9 with TRBJ2-7, with D possibly called TRBD1 or TRBD2 (5 bases each). CDR1 is SGDLS, CDR2 YYNGEE, per germline. V shed 0 bases and J shed 5 bases, with 15 bases lying between them. The CDR3 loop spans 15 amino acids.

This clonotype came up many times. The V call is TRBV7-6, the J call TRBJ2-7; possibly TRBD1 for D (6 bases). Germline-derived CDR1 and CDR2 are SGHVS and FNYEAQ. Trimming took 6 bases from V and 1 from J, leaving 13 bases between them. The CDR3 loop spans 14 amino acids. As DNA, the CDR3 is TGTGCCAGCAGGGAAGAACAGGGTTCCTACGAGCAGTACTTC. This translates into CASREEQGSYEQYF.

The table lists this clonotype with a few counts. The chain recombines TRBV27 with TRBJ2-1; TRBD1 matches at 7 bases. Germline V gives CDR1 MNHEY, CDR2 SMNVEV (reference sequence). This CDR3 comprises 13 residues. The V segment lost 6 bases and the J segment 7 bases; nucleotides outside the gene matches: 6. CDR3 region: CASRTGAVNEQFF. The CDR3 DNA reads TGTGCCAGCAGAACAGGGGCCGTAAATGAGCAGTTCTTC.

The chain joins TRBV12-3 or TRBV12-4 to TRBJ2-7, with 7 bases aligning to TRBD1. CDR3 size: 13 residues. The ends lost 3 bases at V and 4 bases at J; junction bases unmatched: 3. In DNA, the CDR3 is TGTGCCAGCAGTTTCGGCAGGGGGTACGAGCAGTACTTC. This sequence encodes CASSFGRGYEQYF.

This clonotype has only a few counts. V usage is TRBV11-2 and J usage is TRBJ2-1; no clear D. Deletions cut 6 bases from V and 0 bases from J, with 12 bases between. The V gene's germline CDR1 is SGHAT and CDR2 FQNNGV. This CDR3 has 15 amino acids. The CDR3 DNA reads TGTGCCAGCAGATCTCTAAAGAGCTCCTACAATGAGCAGTTCTTC. Translating it yields CASRSLKSSYNEQFF.

The V gene is TRBV23-1, the J gene TRBJ1-4; TRBD1 agrees at 7 bases. TRBV23-1 is flagged as an ORF with uncertain function. The CDR3 runs 15 residues. V shed 2 bases, J shed 10 bases, and the junction held 10 bases outside the gene matches. As DNA, the CDR3 is TGCGCCAGCAGTCAACGAACAGGGGAGAAGGGAAAACTGTTTTTT. Its translation is CASSQRTGEKGKLFF.

This clonotype was found a few times. The CDR3 coding sequence is TGCGCCAGCAGCTTAACACTAGCAGCACCCACAGATACGCAGTATTTT. As protein: CASSLTLAAPTDTQYF. The chain couples TRBV5-1 to TRBJ2-3; D is possibly TRBD2 (6 bases). CDR1 SGHRS and CDR2 YFSETQ come from the germline V gene. V lost 2 bases and J 2 bases, leaving 15 bases between the germline ends. The CDR3 loop spans 16 amino acids.

This clonotype has a handful of counts. The V and J genes are TRBV3-1 and TRBJ2-1; no definite D call. The ends were cut back, 2 bases at V and 5 bases at J, with 4 bases in the middle. CDR1 and CDR2 from the germline V gene are LGHDT and YNNKEL (reference sequence). The CDR3 loop spans 12 amino acids. For the CDR3, the DNA is TGTGCCAGCAGCCAAAGTGACAATGAGCAGTTCTTC. Translated: CASSQSDNEQFF.